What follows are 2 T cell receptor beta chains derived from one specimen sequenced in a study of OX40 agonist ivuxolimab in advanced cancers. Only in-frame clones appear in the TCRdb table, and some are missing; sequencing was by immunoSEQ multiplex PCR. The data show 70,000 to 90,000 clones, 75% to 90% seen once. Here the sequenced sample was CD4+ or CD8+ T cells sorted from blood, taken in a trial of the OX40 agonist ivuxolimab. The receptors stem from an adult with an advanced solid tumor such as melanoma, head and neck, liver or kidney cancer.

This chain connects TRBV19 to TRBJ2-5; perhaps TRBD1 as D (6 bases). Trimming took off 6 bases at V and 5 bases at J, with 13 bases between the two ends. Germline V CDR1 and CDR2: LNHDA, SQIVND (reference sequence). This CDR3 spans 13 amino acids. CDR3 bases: TGTGCCAGTAGATCGACAGGAACGGAGACCCAGTACTTC. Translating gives CASRSTGTETQYF.

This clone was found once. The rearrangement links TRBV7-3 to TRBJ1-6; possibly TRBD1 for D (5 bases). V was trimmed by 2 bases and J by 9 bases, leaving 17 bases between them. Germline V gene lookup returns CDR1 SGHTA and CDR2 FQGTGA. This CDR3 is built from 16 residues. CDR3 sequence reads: CASSLLAIGGGSPLHF. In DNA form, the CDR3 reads TGTGCCAGCAGCTTATTGGCCATAGGTGGGGGTTCACCCCTCCACTTT.